Given below is one T cell receptor (beta chain) in context. This CDR3 has 15 residues. Germline V gene sequence: CDR1 LGHNA, CDR2 YSLEER. Between the trimmed V and J ends, which lost 0 bases and 4 bases, there was a span of 12 bases. The data were taken from a study of blood T cell repertoires in COVID-19. Study overall: COVID-19 samples, acute and convalescent, were from the United States, Italy and Spain.

Clones were read by immunoSEQ multiplex PCR, and TCRdb kept only the in-frame ones, dropping some. Counted here are about 210,000 clones, around 88% occurring once; the ten biggest clones make up 2.5%. Participants were aged 18 to 89 years from about 25 US areas. Assignments of participants to cohorts depended upon their own reported clinical history. This TCR was recovered from a woman in her 40s with acute COVID-19. This chain connects TRBV4-3 to TRBJ2-5, with a tentative D call TRBD2 (5 bases). Sequenced input: PBMCs or T cells enriched from blood (not recorded which). CDR3 nucleotides: TGCGCCAGCAGCCAAGATTCGGGGATCCGAGAGACCCAGTACTTC. Its translation is CASSQDSGIRETQYF.